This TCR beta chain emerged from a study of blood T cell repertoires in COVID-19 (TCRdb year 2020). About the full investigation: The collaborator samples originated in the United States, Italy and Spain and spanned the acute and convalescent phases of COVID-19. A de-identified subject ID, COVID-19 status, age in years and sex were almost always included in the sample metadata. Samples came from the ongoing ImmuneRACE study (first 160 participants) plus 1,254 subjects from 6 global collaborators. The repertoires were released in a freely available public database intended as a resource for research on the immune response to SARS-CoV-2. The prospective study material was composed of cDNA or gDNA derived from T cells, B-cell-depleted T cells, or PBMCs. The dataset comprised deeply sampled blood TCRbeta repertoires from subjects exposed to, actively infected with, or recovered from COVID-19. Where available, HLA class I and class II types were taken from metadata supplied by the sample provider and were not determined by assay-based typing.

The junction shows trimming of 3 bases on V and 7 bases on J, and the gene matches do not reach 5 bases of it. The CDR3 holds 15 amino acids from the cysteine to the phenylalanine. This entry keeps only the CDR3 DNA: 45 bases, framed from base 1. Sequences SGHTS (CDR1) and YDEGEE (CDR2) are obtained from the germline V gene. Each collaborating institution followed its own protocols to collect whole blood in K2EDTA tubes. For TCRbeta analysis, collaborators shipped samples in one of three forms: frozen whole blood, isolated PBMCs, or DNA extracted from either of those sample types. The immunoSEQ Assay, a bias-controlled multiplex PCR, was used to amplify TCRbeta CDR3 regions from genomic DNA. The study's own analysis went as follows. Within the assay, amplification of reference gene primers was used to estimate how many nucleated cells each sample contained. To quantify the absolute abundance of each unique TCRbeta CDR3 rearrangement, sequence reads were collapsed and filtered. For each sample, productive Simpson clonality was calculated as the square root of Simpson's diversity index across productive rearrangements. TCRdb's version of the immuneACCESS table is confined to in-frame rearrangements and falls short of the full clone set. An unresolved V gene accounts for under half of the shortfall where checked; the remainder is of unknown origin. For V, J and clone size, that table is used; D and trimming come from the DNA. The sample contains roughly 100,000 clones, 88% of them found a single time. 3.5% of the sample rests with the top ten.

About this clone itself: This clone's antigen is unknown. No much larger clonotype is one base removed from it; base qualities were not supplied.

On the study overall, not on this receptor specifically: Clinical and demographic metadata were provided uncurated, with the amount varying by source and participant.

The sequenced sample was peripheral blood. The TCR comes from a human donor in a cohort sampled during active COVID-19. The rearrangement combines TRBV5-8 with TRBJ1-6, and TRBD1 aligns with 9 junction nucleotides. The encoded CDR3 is CASSSGQGGNSPLHF. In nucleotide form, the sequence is TGTGCCAGCAGCTCGGGACAGGGAGGCAATTCACCCCTCCACTTT.